Listed below are T cell receptor beta chains from one sample, sequenced in a study of regulatory T cells in long-lasting Graves disease. TCRdb reprocessed the multiplex PCR reads with MiXCR, giving one entry per CDR3 protein. The sample records 350,000 to 500,000 distinct CDR3 sequences, over 15% being singletons. The same data also went into a second study, on T cells in Graves' hyperthyroidism and ophthalmopathy.

The starting material was peripheral blood mononuclear cells (PBMCs), obtained at new diagnosis, from a patient treated with antithyroid drugs. These TCRs come from a young woman with Graves disease. CDR3s include the opening cysteine and the closing phenylalanine or tryptophan. A D gene is named only where the DNA matches it firmly. Rows may omit the clone size; those that give it use once, few, many or a size class.

V gene	J gene	D gene	clone size	CDR3 DNA	CDR3 protein
TRBV12-3/TRBV12-4	TRBJ1-6	.	few	TGTGCCAGCAGCTCCCCCCGGGGAGGTTCACCCCTCCACTTT	CASSSPRGGSPLHF
TRBV18	TRBJ2-3	.	many	TGTGCCAGCTCACCGTCTCGGTGGGATACGCAGTATTTT	CASSPSRWDTQYF
TRBV13	TRBJ2-1	TRBD2	many	TGTGCCAGCAGCCACCGGCGTAGCGGGATTTACAATGAGCAGTTCTTC	CASSHRRSGIYNEQFF
TRBV28	TRBJ2-5	TRBD2	many	TGTGCCAGGGGGGGGACCAGCGTCCGACTCCAAGAGACCCAGTACTTC	CARGGTSVRLQETQYF
TRBV18	TRBJ1-5	.	.	TGTGCCAGCTCATCTGGGACCGATCAGCCCCAGCATTTT	CASSSGTDQPQHF
TRBV25-1	TRBJ1-3	.	.	TGTGCCAGCAGTGACCGACCGAGCTCTGGAAACACCATATATTTT	CASSDRPSSGNTIYF
TRBV28	TRBJ2-5	.	many	TGTGCCAGCAGTTTACCAGCTTCTGAAGAGACCCAGTACTTC	CASSLPASEETQYF
TRBV28	TRBJ1-1	.	many	TGTGCCAGCAGTTTAGGGGGGTCTTGGGAAGCTTTCTTT	CASSLGGSWEAFF
TRBV19	TRBJ2-3	.	.	TGTGCCAGTAGCAACCGGCCGGCCCACACAGATGCGCAGTATTTT	CASSNRPAHTDAQYF
TRBV12-3/TRBV12-4	TRBJ2-6	.	few	TGTGCCAGCGTCCGAGGGTCTGGGGCCAACGTCCTGACTTTC	CASVRGSGANVLTF
TRBV6-2/TRBV6-3	TRBJ2-7	TRBD2	many	TGTGCCAGCAGTTACAACCAGATAGGCGGGGGGTACTACGAGCAGTACTTC	CASSYNQIGGGYYEQYF
TRBV7-3	TRBJ2-7	.	few	TGTGCCAGCAGCTTCGGCAGGGGAGACGAGCAGTACTTC	CASSFGRGDEQYF
TRBV20-1	TRBJ1-1	.	few	TGCAGTGCTAGACTGAGTCCAATGGCTTTCTTT	CSARLSPMAFF
TRBV28	TRBJ2-1	.	many	TGTGCCAGCACGCAGGATTCAGGGGCAGGGAATGAGCAGTTCTTC	CASTQDSGAGNEQFF
TRBV11-2	TRBJ1-1	.	many	TGTGCCAGCAGCTTATCACCCTTTGGGGCGAACACTGAAGCTTTCTTT	CASSLSPFGANTEAFF
TRBV12-3/TRBV12-4	TRBJ2-3	TRBD2	many	TGTGCCATCGCGGCCGGGACTAGGCGGGCAGATACGCAGTATTTT	CAIAAGTRRADTQYF
TRBV20-1	TRBJ1-5	.	many	TGCAGTGCTAGAGATCTCTATCCGGTCCCCAATCAGCCCCAGCATTTT	CSARDLYPVPNQPQHF
TRBV20-1	TRBJ2-3	.	few	TGCAGTGCTAGAGTACCCAGGGCCCCTCATCGCACAGATACGCAGTATTTT	CSARVPRAPHRTDTQYF
TRBV6-1	TRBJ2-7	TRBD1	many	TGTGCCAGCACCCTGGGACAGTCCCTCTTGAATTACGAGCAGTACTTC	CASTLGQSLLNYEQYF
TRBV7-2	TRBJ2-7	.	many	TGTGCCAGCAGCTCATACGAGAGCTCCTACGAGCAGTACTTC	CASSSYESSYEQYF
TRBV11-3	TRBJ2-3	.	many	TGTGCCAGCAGCTTAGATCCAAGGTTGGGGACAGATACGCAGTATTTT	CASSLDPRLGTDTQYF
TRBV2	TRBJ2-2	.	many	TGTGCCAGCACCTCGGGAGCCCCTAACACCGGGGAGCTGTTTTTT	CASTSGAPNTGELFF
TRBV10-3	TRBJ2-6	TRBD1	.	TGTGCCATCAGTGGCGCAGCAGTAAACTTAGGGCAGGGGGTGCCTGGGGCCAACGTCCTGACTTTC	CAISGAAVNLGQGVPGANVLTF
TRBV5-1	TRBJ1-1	TRBD1	many	TGCGCCAGCAGTCAAGGGACAGGGGGCATGAGGAACACTGAAGCTTTCTTT	CASSQGTGGMRNTEAFF
TRBV10-3	TRBJ1-1	.	few	TGTGCCATCAGGCGGGGGAGTCCGGCATTGGCGGGGAACACTGAAGCTTTCTTT	CAIRRGSPALAGNTEAFF
TRBV9	TRBJ1-1	.	few	TGTGCCAGCAGCCCAAACGCTGGGTTGGACACTGAAGCTTTCTTT	CASSPNAGLDTEAFF
TRBV14	TRBJ2-1	TRBD2	.	TGTGCCAGCAGCCGAGAGCGGGATTTAAACTACAATGAGCAGTTCTTC	CASSRERDLNYNEQFF
TRBV28	TRBJ2-5	TRBD2	many	TGTGCCAGCAGTCAACCTCCCCTAGCGGGAGGGATGGAGACCCAGTACTTC	CASSQPPLAGGMETQYF
TRBV29-1	TRBJ1-1	.	many	TGCAGCGTTGAATCTGGGCCCAGGGCTTTCTTT	CSVESGPRAFF
TRBV28	TRBJ2-7	TRBD1	many	TGTGCCAGCAGTGCTACAGGGGTTAGGGTGCAGTACTTC	CASSATGVRVQYF
TRBV18	TRBJ2-3	TRBD1	many	TGTGCCAGCTCACCACCGTTAGGGGGCGATACGCAGTATTTT	CASSPPLGGDTQYF
TRBV30	TRBJ1-1	.	many	TGTGCCTGGAGTAGGGAGAACACTGAAGCTTTCTTT	CAWSRENTEAFF
TRBV5-1	TRBJ2-1	.	many	TGCGCCAGCTGGGGCGACTATGAGCAGTTCTTC	CASWGDYEQFF
TRBV10-3	TRBJ2-1	.	many	TGTGCCATCAGTGAATCTAAGGACTACCAGGAGTTCTTC	CAISESKDYQEFF
TRBV24-1	TRBJ2-7	TRBD1	.	TGTGCCACCAGTGAAAGGACAGGCTACGAGCAGTACTTC	CATSERTGYEQYF
TRBV20-1	TRBJ2-7	.	many	TGCAGTGCTAGTCATGGGTTCGAGCAGTACTTC	CSASHGFEQYF
TRBV2	TRBJ2-1	.	.	TGTGCCAGCAGTGAGGGGGAAGTCAAGAATGAGCAGTTCTTC	CASSEGEVKNEQFF
TRBV6-1	TRBJ2-2	TRBD2	.	TGTGCCCGACGAGGACTAGCGGGACCCACCGGGGAGCTGTTTTTT	CARRGLAGPTGELFF
TRBV7-2	TRBJ2-4	.	many	TGTGCCAGCAGCCTCACCGGCGGGGGCGAGATGGAGTTC	CASSLTGGGEMEF
TRBV19	TRBJ2-5	.	.	TGTGCCAGTAGTATAAGCGCTGGCGAGACCCAGTACTTC	CASSISAGETQYF
TRBV6-5	TRBJ1-5	.	.	TGTGCCAGCAGTTCCTCCTTTATCAGGGGGCCCCAGCATTTT	CASSSSFIRGPQHF
TRBV19	TRBJ2-1	TRBD2	.	TGTGCCAGCGACGGGGGGGGGGATGAGCAGTTCTTC	CASDGGGDEQFF
TRBV6-1	TRBJ1-1	.	few	TGTGCCAGCAGTTATGGCCCGGGACGGCTGAACACTGAAGCTTTCTTT	CASSYGPGRLNTEAFF
TRBV28	TRBJ1-1	TRBD1	many	TGTGCCAGCAGTCCATGGACAGGGCGCGCTTTCTTT	CASSPWTGRAFF
TRBV2	TRBJ2-1	.	many	TGTGCCAGCATGGAAGGGGCTCAGGGGAATGAGCAGTTCTTC	CASMEGAQGNEQFF
TRBV28	TRBJ2-3	TRBD2	.	TGTGCCAGCAGTTTATTTGTGACTAGCGATCGCACAGATACGCAGTATTTT	CASSLFVTSDRTDTQYF
TRBV20-1	TRBJ2-7	TRBD1	.	TGCGGTGCCAAAACGACAGGGGTCCTAGGCGAGCAGTACTTC	CGAKTTGVLGEQYF
TRBV28	TRBJ1-3	.	many	TGTGCCAGCAGTTTCCCCAGTGGAAACACCATATATTTT	CASSFPSGNTIYF
TRBV4-2	TRBJ1-6	TRBD1	many	TGTGCCAGCAGCCAAGAGTCTCCCAGGGGGCCTGATTCACCCCTCCACTTT	CASSQESPRGPDSPLHF
TRBV7-3	TRBJ2-1	TRBD2	few	TGTGCCAGCAGCTTAACGGTGTCTAGCGGAAGGGGCAATGAGCAGTTCTTC	CASSLTVSSGRGNEQFF